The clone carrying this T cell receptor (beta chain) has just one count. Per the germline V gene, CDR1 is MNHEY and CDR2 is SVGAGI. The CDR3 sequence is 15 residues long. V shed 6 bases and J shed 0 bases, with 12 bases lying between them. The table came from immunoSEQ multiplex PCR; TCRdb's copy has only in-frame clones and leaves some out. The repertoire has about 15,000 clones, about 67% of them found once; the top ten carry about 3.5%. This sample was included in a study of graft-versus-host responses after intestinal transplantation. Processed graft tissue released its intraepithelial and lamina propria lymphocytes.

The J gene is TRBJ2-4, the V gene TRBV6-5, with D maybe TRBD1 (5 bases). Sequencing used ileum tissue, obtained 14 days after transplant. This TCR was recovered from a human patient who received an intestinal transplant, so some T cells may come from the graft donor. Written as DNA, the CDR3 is TGTGCCAGCAGGTCGGACACTCGAGCCAAAAACATTCAGTACTTC. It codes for CASRSDTRAKNIQYF.